A selection of T cell receptor beta chains follows, all from one sample in a study of blood T cell repertoires in COVID-19. Repertoires were generated with immunoSEQ multiplex PCR, while TCRdb's copy carries only in-frame clones and drops some. Here the sample spans under 450,000 clones, 75% to 90% being singletons. The specimen was PBMCs or T cells enriched from blood (not recorded which). These receptors came from a woman aged 45 to 65 who had recovered from COVID-19. Both conserved end residues are part of each CDR3. The D gene is left open where the match is weak. Some rows mark clone size as missing; the rest say once, few, many or name a class of expanded clone.

TRBJ2-1 TRBV7-9 - - CASSPRGSGSYNEQFF TGTGCCAGCAGCCCCCGGGGGTCAGGCTCCTACAATGAGCAGTTCTTC
TRBJ2-5 TRBV6-2/TRBV6-3 TRBD1 - CASSFLQGAQYF TGTGCCAGCAGTTTTCTCCAGGGGGCCCAGTACTTC
TRBJ1-2 TRBV27 - - CASSFHSPRGSNYGYTF TGTGCCAGCAGTTTTCACAGCCCAAGGGGAAGCAACTATGGCTACACCTTC
TRBJ1-2 TRBV19 TRBD1 - CASSVTGVDYGYTF TGTGCCAGTAGTGTCACAGGGGTCGACTATGGCTACACCTTC
TRBJ1-2 TRBV11-3 - - CASSLDALTGKTYGYTF TGTGCCAGCAGCTTGGACGCACTAACAGGGAAAACCTATGGCTACACCTTC
TRBJ2-1 TRBV14 - - CASSQTGSYNEQFF TGTGCCAGCAGCCAAACAGGTTCCTACAATGAGCAGTTCTTC
TRBJ1-2 TRBV18 - - CASSPVQGAVFHGYTF TGTGCCAGCTCACCTGTACAGGGCGCAGTTTTCCATGGCTACACCTTC
TRBJ1-5 TRBV7-2 TRBD1 - CASSPDRASNQPQHF TGTGCCAGCAGCCCTGACAGGGCGAGCAATCAGCCCCAGCATTTT
TRBJ2-3 TRBV7-6 TRBD2 - CASSLGTSGSTDTQYF TGTGCCAGCAGCTTAGGGACTAGCGGGAGCACAGATACGCAGTATTTT
TRBJ1-2 TRBV5-1 - once CASSLWTDYGYTF TGCGCCAGCAGCTTGTGGACAGACTATGGCTACACCTTC